The clone carrying this T cell receptor beta chain was seen more than once but under ten times. This sample stems from a study of blood T cell repertoires in COVID-19. Study context: Sites across the United States, Italy and Spain contributed samples from acute and convalescent COVID-19. The analysed material was cDNA or gDNA that came from T cells, B-cell-depleted T cells, or PBMCs.

TCRdb's table, derived via immunoSEQ multiplex PCR, lists solely in-frame clones and lacks some. The data contain approximately 210,000 clones, around 90% of them seen just once; the ten biggest clones take up roughly 1.2%. The CDR3 runs to 15 residues. V was pared by 0 bases and J by 0 bases, with 7 bases between. Germline V gives CDR1 LGHNA, CDR2 YNFKEQ. The sequence derives from a man under 40 with acute or convalescent COVID-19. The chain has TRBV4-2 and TRBJ2-3; D uncertain. The sequenced material came from peripheral blood. The CDR3 is CASSQDLVSTDTQYF. As DNA, the CDR3 is TGTGCCAGCAGCCAAGACCTAGTCAGCACAGATACGCAGTATTTT.